The 16 T cell receptor beta chains presented below share a single source sample, sequenced in a study of tissue T cells after allogeneic stem cell transplantation (dated by TCRdb to 2021 to 2024). The method behind the library was the immunoSEQ multiplex PCR assay. Held by TCRdb, this immuneACCESS table contains in-frame sequences only and omits some clones. Under half of the omission traces to an unresolved V gene where checked; the cause of the rest is unknown. Counted in this sample were 6,500 to 8,000 clones; roughly a third of them appeared once. The ten largest account for 6% to 7% of the sample. The time point label on this specimen signifies: mouse harvest day 14 after allogeneic transplant. Mouse grafts combined 10^7 T-cell-depleted bone marrow cells with 10^6 splenic CD5+ T cells, given via tail vein injection. The sequenced sample consisted of skin. Receptors were obtained from a female BALB/c mouse given C57BL/6 T cells with graft-versus-host disease after an allogeneic hematopoietic cell transplant.

As to this clone: Gene labels here are mouse ones. The missing CDR3 end, 1 residue past where the read stops, is filled in from the germline J gene. The rearrangement joins TRBV26 to TRBJ1-6; weak D call: TRBD1 (6 bases). TRBJ1-6 is marked as an open reading frame, function uncertain. V was shortened by 4 bases and J by 0 bases, with 10 bases between the two germline ends. The CDR3 totals 16 residues. CDR1 and CDR2 from the germline V gene are KGHPV and FQNQEV (reference sequence). Partial CDR3 DNA: TGTGCCAGCAGTCGAGGGACACCTTCCTATAATTCGCCCCTCTAC. Its protein is CASSRGTPSYNSPLY. The whole CDR3 sequence is CASSRGTPSYNSPLYF.

As regards this clone: Each gene name is a mouse one. Coverage ceases 1 residue before the CDR3 finishes, and the germline J gene fills in the end. The chain employs TRBV1 and TRBJ1-4, with 10 bases aligning to TRBD1. V gave up 4 bases and J gave up 5 bases; unmatched junction bases: 1. The CDR3 contains 14 residues. From germline, CDR1 is NSQYPW and CDR2 LRSPGD (reference sequence). The sequenced part of the CDR3 DNA is TGCACCTGCAGTGGGGGACAGGGGAACGAAAGATTATTT. Its protein is CTCSGGQGNERLF. From start to end, the CDR3 is CTCSGGQGNERLFF.

Worth noting for this clone: The germline and genes are mouse ones. With the read ending 1 residue before the CDR3 end, the germline J gene is used to fill in that end. The V gene is TRBV26, the J gene TRBJ2-2, with D perhaps TRBD1 or TRBD2 (5 bases each). The CDR3 length is 14 residues. V was pared by 6 bases and J by 0 bases, with 8 bases between. The germline CDR1 and CDR2 sequences are KGHPV and FQNQEV (reference sequence). CDR3 sequence reads: CASSRGPNTGQLYF. The CDR3 bases that were read are TGTGCCAGCAGCCGGGGCCCAAACACCGGGCAGCTCTAC. The complete variable domain, with remaining parts taken from reference TRBV26 and TRBJ2-2, reads NSKVIQTPRYLVKGQGQKAKMRCIPEKGHPVVFWYQQNKNNEFKFLINFQNQEVLQQIDMTEKRFSAECPSNSPCSLEIQSSEAGDSALYLCASSRGPNTGQLYFGEGSKLTVL.

This clone was detected only a few times. Each gene name is a mouse one. The read ends 1 residue before the CDR3 terminus; that terminus is restored from the germline J gene. The J gene is TRBJ1-6, the V gene TRBV19; D might be TRBD1 (5 bases). TRBJ1-6 is treated as an ORF (open reading frame) with a function not yet certain. V was trimmed by 3 bases and J by 0 bases, leaving 10 bases between them. Germline values: CDR1 FNHDT, CDR2 SITEND (reference sequence). The CDR3 covers 16 residues. The CDR3 region is CASSTLDISYNSPLYF. CDR3 bases read: TGTGCCAGCAGTACCCTGGACATTTCCTATAATTCGCCCCTCTAC.

As for this clone: Gene names and germline refer to mouse. CDR3 DNA (partial): TGTGCCAGCAGTCACACAGGGAATTCTGGAAATACGCTCTAT. Its translation: CASSHTGNSGNTLY. In full, the CDR3 is CASSHTGNSGNTLYF. The chain couples TRBV26 to TRBJ1-3, with D possibly matching TRBD1 (6 bases). The CDR3 goes on 1 residue after the read ends, and that part is filled in from the germline J gene. The CDR3 is made up of 15 amino acids. Trimming pared 4 bases from V and 0 bases from J, leaving 10 bases between. Germline assignment: CDR1 KGHPV and CDR2 FQNQEV (reference sequence).

This clone was found a few times. Gene labels here are mouse ones. With the read ending 1 residue before the CDR3 end, the germline J gene is used to fill in that end. V is TRBV3 and J is TRBJ1-4, with a tentative D call TRBD1 (6 bases). The CDR3 loop spans 14 amino acids. Per the germline V gene, CDR1 is SNHLY and CDR2 is FYNGKV (reference sequence). V was clipped by 5 bases and J by 4 bases, with 11 bases between them. Incomplete CDR3 DNA: TGTGCCAGCAGCGCCGGGACAAGCAACGAAAGATTATTT. It is translated as CASSAGTSNERLF. The whole CDR3 sequence reads CASSAGTSNERLFF.

Only a few counts were recorded for this clone. Genes here carry mouse names. The missing CDR3 end, 1 residue past where the read stops, is filled in from the germline J gene. The chain uses TRBV26 and TRBJ2-1, with D uncertain. V was clipped by 6 bases and J by 0 bases, with 12 bases between them. Germline V gene lookup returns CDR1 KGHPV and CDR2 FQNQEV (reference sequence). The CDR3 runs to 15 residues. The DNA read from the CDR3 is TGTGCCAGCAGCCTAAAGGGAAATAACTATGCTGAGCAGTTC. Translating it yields CASSLKGNNYAEQF. The CDR3 in its entirety is CASSLKGNNYAEQFF. The entire variable domain, with the rest obtained from reference TRBV26 and TRBJ2-1, is as follows: NSKVIQTPRYLVKGQGQKAKMRCIPEKGHPVVFWYQQNKNNEFKFLINFQNQEVLQQIDMTEKRFSAECPSNSPCSLEIQSSEAGDSALYLCASSLKGNNYAEQFFGPGTRLTVL.

In its sample, this clone was seen a few times. Gene names and germline match the mouse. The read is 1 residue too short to cover the CDR3 end, so that end is filled in from the germline J gene. The chain is built from TRBV24 and TRBJ1-2, with D perhaps matching TRBD1 (5 bases). Trimming stripped 4 bases from V and 5 bases from J, with 11 bases between. Per the germline V gene, CDR1 is KGHTA and CDR2 is FRNEEI. This CDR3 has 13 amino acids. The CDR3 here is CASSRGLWSDYTF. CDR3 bases read: TGTGCCAGCAGTCGGGGGTTATGGTCCGACTACACC.

Only a few counts were recorded for this clone. Germline and genes here are mouse. The read gets to within 1 residue of the CDR3 end, and the germline J gene fills in the rest. The chain employs TRBV3 and TRBJ2-7; 9 bases fit TRBD2. J lost 3 bases, V lost 4 bases, and 4 bases had no gene match. This CDR3 is built from 14 residues. Germline-derived CDR1 and CDR2 are SNHLY and FYNGKV (reference sequence). Partial CDR3 DNA: TGTGCCAGCAGCTCGTACTGGGGGGTCTATGAACAGTAC. Translating it yields CASSSYWGVYEQY. The whole CDR3 is CASSSYWGVYEQYF.

On this clone: A read error may explain this, as a much larger clone is one base away. Gene names follow the mouse nomenclature. From the germline J gene comes the end of the CDR3, since the read stops 1 residue before it. The identical CDR3 is also encoded by other nucleotide sequences in the sample. The chain uses TRBV26 and TRBJ1-1, with unresolved D. Germline values: CDR1 KGHPV, CDR2 FQNQEV (reference sequence). Trimming took off 0 bases at V and 2 bases at J, with 1 base between the two ends. The CDR3 has 12 amino acids. The sequenced CDR3 bases are TGTGCCAGCAGTCTGTCCAACACAGAAGTCTTC. It translates to CASSLSNTEVF. The entire CDR3 reads CASSLSNTEVFF.

This clone has just a few counts. Germline and genes: mouse. The read halts 1 residue ahead of the CDR3 end, with the missing end drawn from the germline J gene. This sequence joins TRBV26 and TRBJ1-1, with 8 positions matching TRBD1. This CDR3 is 14 amino acids long. Germline V gene sequence: CDR1 KGHPV, CDR2 FQNQEV (reference sequence). V trimming: 4 bases; J trimming: 4 bases; junction bases outside the gene matches: 5. The part of the CDR3 DNA that was read is TGTGCCAGCAGTCGGACAGGGTGGGGCACAGAAGTCTTC. This encodes CASSRTGWGTEVF. The full CDR3 is CASSRTGWGTEVFF.

Notes on this clone: Mouse names are used for the genes. CDR3 DNA (partial): TGTGCAAGCAGCTTAACTAGTGCAGAAACGCTGTAT. Translated, it gives CASSLTSAETLY. The CDR3, in full, reads CASSLTSAETLYF. This chain uses TRBV16 with TRBJ2-3; D unresolved. The sequence runs out 1 residue before the end of the CDR3; the remainder is reconstructed from the germline J gene. This CDR3 has 13 residues. Trimming stripped 2 bases from V and 0 bases from J, with 3 bases between. CDR1 and CDR2 (germline): SGHSA, FRNQAP.

Of note for this clone: Gene labels here are mouse ones. Sequencing ends 1 residue short of the CDR3 end; the germline J gene provides the rest. The gene calls are TRBV12-1 and TRBJ2-2; 9 bases are shared with TRBD2. V dropped 0 bases and J dropped 2; count of bases not matched to a gene: 6. The germline V gene encodes CDR1 SGHSN and CDR2 HYEKVE. The CDR3 runs to 17 residues. CDR3 DNA, as far as it was read: TGTGCCAGCTCTCTCGCCTGGGGGGGGCAGAACACCGGGCAGCTCTAC. Its translation: CASSLAWGGQNTGQLY. The whole CDR3 protein reads CASSLAWGGQNTGQLYF.

Comment on this clone: Gene names refer to mouse genes. The missing CDR3 end, 1 residue past where the read stops, is filled in from the germline J gene. This chain joins TRBV5 and TRBJ1-1; D is ambiguous. Trimming removed 1 base from V and 1 base from J, with 7 bases in between. This CDR3 contains 14 residues. Germline CDR1 reads LGHNA; CDR2 reads YNLKQL (reference sequence). CDR3 bases read: TGTGCCAGCAGCCAAGTATCGGGAAACACAGAAGTCTTC. As protein: CASSQVSGNTEVF. The CDR3 in full is CASSQVSGNTEVFF.

This clone has just a few counts. Genes here carry mouse names. The sequenced fragment ends 1 residue before the CDR3 boundary, so the rest is inferred from the germline J gene. The chain is built from TRBV3 and TRBJ2-5; 7 bases match TRBD2. The germline gives CDR1 SNHLY, CDR2 FYNGKV (reference sequence). This CDR3 has 12 amino acids. V lost 4 bases, J lost 6 bases, and 1 base stayed unmatched. Partial CDR3 DNA: TGTGCCAGCAGCTCACTGGGGGACACCCAGTAC. Protein sequence: CASSSLGDTQY. The entire CDR3 protein is CASSSLGDTQYF.

About this clone itself: The gene symbols are mouse symbols. Sequencing ends 1 residue short of the CDR3 end; the germline J gene provides the rest. This rearrangement joins TRBV3 to TRBJ2-3; 11 nucleotides agree with TRBD2. CDR1 and CDR2 (germline): SNHLY, FYNGKV (reference sequence). Trimming removed 5 bases from V and 3 bases from J; junction bases left unmatched: 4. This CDR3 comprises 15 residues. CDR3 DNA, as far as it was read: TGTGCCAGCAGCCACTGGGGGGGCGCGGCAGAAACGCTGTAT. Translating gives CASSHWGGAAETLY. The complete CDR3 sequence is CASSHWGGAAETLYF.